This TCR beta chain originates from a study of blood T cell repertoires in COVID-19. In this sample, this clone turned up once. The same CDR3 arises from other DNA sequences in this sample as well. Germline assignment: CDR1 SGHRS and CDR2 YFSETQ. V was cut by 0 bases and J by 6 bases, with 4 bases left in between. This CDR3 has 12 residues. Libraries were prepared by immunoSEQ multiplex PCR; TCRdb keeps only in-frame clonotypes and omits some of them. The table has 250,000 to 300,000 clones, about 87% seen once. The source material was peripheral blood. V gene TRBV5-1 combines with J gene TRBJ2-1; no clear D gene. The receptor was isolated from a woman in her sixties or seventies with COVID-19, enrolled during active disease. CDR3 sequence reads: CASSLGGNEQFF. The CDR3 DNA reads TGCGCCAGCAGCTTGGGAGGCAATGAGCAGTTCTTC.